This TCR beta chain was sequenced for a study of blood T cell repertoires in COVID-19. Study context: Samples representing acute and convalescent COVID-19 were sourced from the United States, Italy and Spain. PBMCs, B-cell-depleted T cells, or T cells provided the cDNA or gDNA that made up the material.

The CDR3 is made up of 12 amino acids. The J segment lost 8 bases and the V segment lost 2 bases, leaving 0 bases of the junction unmatched. The germline CDR1 and CDR2 sequences are KGHDR and SFDVKD. Per the original methods: Cell counts per sample came from amplifying reference gene primers. Profiled with immunoSEQ multiplex PCR; TCRdb holds only in-frame clones, not every one. V and J calls and clone size are given by that table; D and trimming were obtained from the DNA. The table shows about 120,000 clones, with about 88% occurring only once. Sample: peripheral blood. The chain couples TRBV24-1 to TRBJ1-2; 8 nucleotides agree with TRBD1. The source of this sequence is a woman of 80 years or more with acute or convalescent COVID-19. For the CDR3, the DNA is TGTGCCACCAGTGATTCAGGGGGCGGCTACACCTTC. It is translated as CATSDSGGGYTF.